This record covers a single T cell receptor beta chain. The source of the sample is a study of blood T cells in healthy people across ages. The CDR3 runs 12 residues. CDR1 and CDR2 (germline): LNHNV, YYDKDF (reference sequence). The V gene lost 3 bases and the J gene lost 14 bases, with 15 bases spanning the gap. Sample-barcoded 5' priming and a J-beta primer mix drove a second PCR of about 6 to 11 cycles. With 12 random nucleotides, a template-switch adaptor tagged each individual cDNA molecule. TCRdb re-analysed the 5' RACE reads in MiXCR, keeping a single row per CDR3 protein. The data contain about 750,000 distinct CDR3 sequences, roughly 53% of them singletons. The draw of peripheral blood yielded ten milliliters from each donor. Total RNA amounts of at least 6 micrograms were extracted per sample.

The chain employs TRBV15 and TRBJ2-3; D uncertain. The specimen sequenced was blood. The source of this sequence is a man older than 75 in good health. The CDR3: CATSREHRYAYF. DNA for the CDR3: TGTGCCACCAGCAGGGAGCACAGATACGCGTATTTT.